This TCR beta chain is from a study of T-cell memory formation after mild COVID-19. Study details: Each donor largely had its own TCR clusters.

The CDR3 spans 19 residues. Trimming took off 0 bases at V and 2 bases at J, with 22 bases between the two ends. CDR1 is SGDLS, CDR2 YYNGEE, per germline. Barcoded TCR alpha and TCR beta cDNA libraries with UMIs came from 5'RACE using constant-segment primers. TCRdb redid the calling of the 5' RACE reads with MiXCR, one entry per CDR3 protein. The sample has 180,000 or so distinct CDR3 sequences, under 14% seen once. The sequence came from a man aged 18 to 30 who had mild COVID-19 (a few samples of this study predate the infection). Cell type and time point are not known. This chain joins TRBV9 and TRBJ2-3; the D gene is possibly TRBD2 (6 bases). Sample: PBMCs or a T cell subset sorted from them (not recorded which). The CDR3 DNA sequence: TGTGCCAGCAGCGTAGCTGGGGGGACCTTAAGGGGCAACACAGATACGCAGTATTTT. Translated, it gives CASSVAGGTLRGNTDTQYF.